The 9 T cell receptor beta chains reported below all come from one sample, sequenced in a study of shared clonotypes between healthy human individuals. Clones were sequenced by immunoSEQ multiplex PCR, and TCRdb holds only the in-frame ones, with some missing. The data show approximately 250,000 clones, just over 65% seen once. The sequenced material came from memory CD4+ T cells sorted from blood. As to subset: CD45RA-negative fraction. The receptors were sampled from a man aged 25 to 45 in good health.

This chain joins TRBV9 and TRBJ2-1; 12 bases are a match to TRBD2. Germline CDR1 and CDR2: SGDLS and YYNGEE. V was clipped by 2 bases and J by 6 bases; unmatched bases: 3. There are 15 residues in the CDR3. The CDR3 nucleotides are TGTGCCAGCAGCGTGGAACTAGCGGGAGGCAATGAGCAGTTCTTC. Translation gives CASSVELAGGNEQFF.

This clone was recorded at least ten times. This rearrangement joins TRBV7-6 to TRBJ2-5; possibly TRBD1 or TRBD2 for D (5 bases each). V gave up 8 bases and J gave up 0 bases, with 22 bases separating them. Germline assignment: CDR1 SGHVS and CDR2 FNYEAQ. The CDR3 has 17 residues. CDR3 nucleotides: TGTGCCAGCTCAAAGGGAGAAAGGGGCAGATACCAAGAGACCCAGTACTTC. Translated, it gives CASSKGERGRYQETQYF.

The rearrangement uses TRBV6-1 and TRBJ2-2; D perhaps matches TRBD1 (6 bases). This CDR3 spans 14 amino acids. V was cut by 10 bases and J by 4 bases, with 16 bases left in between. The germline V gene has CDR1 MNHNS and CDR2 SASEGT. CDR3 DNA sequence: TGTGCCACCACGGGGACATCTACCACCGGGGAGCTGTTTTTT. This translates into CATTGTSTTGELFF.

The genes are TRBV5-1 and TRBJ1-4, with 8 bases that match TRBD1. V shed 4 bases, J shed 5 bases, and the junction held 4 bases outside the gene matches. Germline values: CDR1 SGHRS, CDR2 YFSETQ. The CDR3 loop spans 14 amino acids. The CDR3 spells CASSRDRPNEKLFF. The CDR3 bases are TGCGCCAGCAGCAGGGACAGGCCGAATGAAAAACTGTTTTTT.

The V and J genes are TRBV7-2 and TRBJ2-1; D not certain. The V end lost 1 base, the J end lost 7 bases, and 8 bases lay between the germline ends. The CDR3 is 13 amino acids. Germline CDR1 reads SGHTA; CDR2 reads FQGNSA. The CDR3 sequence: CASSLGPRNEQFF. In DNA form, the CDR3 reads TGTGCCAGCAGCTTAGGTCCGCGAAATGAGCAGTTCTTC. The full variable domain, its missing parts supplied by reference TRBV7-2 and TRBJ2-1, is GAGVSQSPSNKVTEKGKDVELRCDPISGHTALYWYRQSLGQGLEFLIYFQGNSAPDKSGLPSDRFSAERTGGSVSTLTIQRTQQEDSAVYLCASSLGPRNEQFFGPGTRLTVL.

This clone appeared a few times. The gene calls are TRBV29-1 and TRBJ2-1; the D is unclear. CDR1 SQVTM and CDR2 ANQGSEA come from the germline V gene. CDR3 length equals 11 residues. V was clipped by 0 bases and J by 14 bases, with 11 bases between them. The CDR3 region is CSVEDPPSKFF. CDR3 sequence (DNA): TGCAGCGTTGAAGATCCCCCTTCGAAGTTCTTC.

Judged by abundance, this clone is medium-sized. The chain joins TRBV9 to TRBJ1-1; unclear D gene. CDR3 size: 13 residues. Germline CDR1 and CDR2: SGDLS and YYNGEE. V lost 0 bases and J lost 4, with 7 bases in between. The CDR3 reads CASSVAFGTEAFF. The DNA for the CDR3 is TGTGCCAGCAGCGTAGCTTTCGGCACTGAAGCTTTCTTT.

The chain links TRBV6-1 to TRBJ2-6; no definite D call. Germline V CDR1 and CDR2: MNHNS, SASEGT. The CDR3 length is 13 residues. Trimming took off 7 bases at V and 2 bases at J, with 6 bases between the two ends. The CDR3 loop is CASMLAGANVLTF. CDR3 nucleotide sequence: TGTGCCAGCATGCTAGCTGGGGCCAACGTCCTGACTTTC.

The rearrangement joins TRBV7-2 to TRBJ2-2, with TRBD2 as a possible D gene (5 bases). The CDR3 contains 14 residues. The germline V gene has CDR1 SGHTA and CDR2 FQGNSA. Trimming removed 5 bases from V and 1 base from J, with 8 bases in between. CDR3 protein: CASSVGLNTGELFF. Written as DNA, the CDR3 is TGTGCCAGCAGCGTCGGACTGAACACCGGGGAGCTGTTTTTT.